Each of the 30 T cell receptor beta chains below was sequenced from the same sample in a study of cytomegalovirus exposure and HLA in healthy donors. The PCR used 60 Vbeta and 13 Jbeta primers. Using immunoSEQ multiplex PCR, the repertoire was profiled, and TCRdb retains in-frame clones only, with some absent. Here the sample spans roughly 200,000 clones, roughly four fifths being singletons. Sample: PBMCs. Every receptor here comes from a woman aged 40 to 50 in good health and CMV-seronegative.

This clone was observed a single time. This rearrangement joins TRBV28 to TRBJ1-6; TRBD1 aligns across 9 bases. The CDR3 contains 18 residues. Germline-derived CDR1 and CDR2 are MDHEN and SYDVKM. V dropped 6 bases and J dropped 4; count of bases not matched to a gene: 13. The CDR3 DNA follows: TGTGCCAGCAGCCAGGACAGGGGCCTGCCTACTTATAATTCACCCCTCCACTTT. As protein: CASSQDRGLPTYNSPLHF.

The chain has TRBV18 and TRBJ2-5, with 8 bases aligning to TRBD1. Germline V lookup: CDR1 KGHSH, CDR2 LQKENI. The CDR3 has 15 amino acids. The trim removed 4 bases at V and 4 bases at J, leaving 8 bases unmatched. In nucleotides, the CDR3 is TGTGCCAGCTCACTTGCAGGGGGCTTAGGAGAGACCCAGTACTTC. Its protein is CASSLAGGLGETQYF.

The chain recombines TRBV27 with TRBJ2-3; TRBD2 agrees at 13 bases. Looked up from germline, CDR1 is MNHEY and CDR2 is SMNVEV (reference sequence). The junction had 12 bases not matched to a gene; V was cut back by 4 bases and J by 5 bases. The CDR3 runs 18 residues. CDR3 sequence reads: CASSWAGLRTSGGDTQYF. The CDR3 DNA sequence: TGTGCCAGCAGTTGGGCAGGACTGCGGACTAGCGGGGGAGATACGCAGTATTTT.

The V gene is TRBV19, the J gene TRBJ1-4; 7 bases map to TRBD1. This CDR3 has 20 amino acids. V lost 8 bases, J lost 8 bases, and 29 bases stayed unmatched. CDR1 is LNHDA and CDR2 is SQIVND in the germline V gene (reference sequence). The CDR3 sequence is CASLEGWVVGPGTEFEKLFF. The CDR3 bases are TGTGCCAGTCTGGAGGGTTGGGTTGTGGGTCCCGGGACAGAGTTCGAAAAACTGTTTTTT.

This clone was observed a handful of times. This chain uses TRBV2 with TRBJ2-3, with TRBD2 matching over 13 bases. V dropped 6 bases and J dropped 2; count of bases not matched to a gene: 5. CDR3 length equals 16 residues. The germline V gene has CDR1 SNHLY and CDR2 FYNNEI. The CDR3 protein is CASSVGTSGATDTQYF. CDR3 bases: TGTGCCAGCAGCGTAGGGACTAGCGGGGCCACAGATACGCAGTATTTT. The full variable domain, its missing parts supplied by reference TRBV2 and TRBJ2-3, is EPEVTQTPSHQVTQMGQEVILRCVPISNHLYFYWYRQILGQKVEFLVSFYNNEISEKSEIFDDQFSVERPDGSNFTLKIRSTKLEDSAMYFCASSVGTSGATDTQYFGPGTRLTVL.

The CDR3 DNA is TGTGCCAGCAGTCGGTACAGGGGTACAGGCTACGAGCAGTACTTC. It yields the protein CASSRYRGTGYEQYF. V usage is TRBV6-5 and J usage is TRBJ2-7, with TRBD1 matching 7 bases. V shed 5 bases, J shed 3 bases, and the junction held 10 bases outside the gene matches. Germline CDR1 and CDR2: MNHEY and SVGAGI. The CDR3 contains 15 residues.

The J gene is TRBJ1-6, the V gene TRBV5-1, with D perhaps TRBD1 (5 bases). Trimming pared 0 bases from V and 8 bases from J, leaving 9 bases between. Per the germline V gene, CDR1 is SGHRS and CDR2 is YFSETQ. CDR3 size: 14 residues. The CDR3 here is CASSLGGGDSPLHF. Written as DNA, the CDR3 is TGCGCCAGCAGCTTGGGCGGGGGTGATTCACCCCTCCACTTT.

This chain links TRBV5-8 with TRBJ2-1; TRBD1 is a possible D gene (5 bases). Germline V gene sequence: CDR1 SGHTS, CDR2 YDEGEE. This CDR3 has 13 amino acids. The ends were cut back, 1 base at V and 4 bases at J, with 6 bases in the middle. The CDR3 is CASSLSGYNEQFF. Here the CDR3 DNA reads TGTGCCAGCAGCTTGTCAGGGTACAATGAGCAGTTCTTC.

This chain joins TRBV19 and TRBJ1-4, with 7 bases that match TRBD1. The germline CDR1 and CDR2 sequences are LNHDA and SQIVND (reference sequence). CDR3 length: 14 residues. V dropped 8 bases and J dropped 5; count of bases not matched to a gene: 8. In DNA, the CDR3 is TGTGCCAGTTCCGATCACAGGGGCAATGAAAAACTGTTTTTT. Its translation is CASSDHRGNEKLFF. Full variable domain (rest looked up from reference TRBV19 and TRBJ1-4): DGGITQSPKYLFRKEGQNVTLSCEQNLNHDAMYWYRQDPGQGLRLIYYSQIVNDFQKGDIAEGYSVSREKKESFPLTVTSAQKNPTAFYLCASSDHRGNEKLFFGSGTQLSVL.

V is TRBV2 and J is TRBJ1-1; D might be TRBD1 (6 bases). Germline V lookup: CDR1 SNHLY, CDR2 FYNNEI. The V end lost 6 bases, the J end lost 0 bases, and 8 bases lay between the germline ends. This CDR3 comprises 13 residues. This CDR3 is CASRDRMNTEAFF. The CDR3 coding sequence is TGTGCCAGCAGGGACAGAATGAACACTGAAGCTTTCTTT.

The chain is built from TRBV6-5 and TRBJ1-1, with TRBD1 identical over 7 bases. The V gene end was trimmed by 6 bases and the J gene end by 3 bases; junction bases not matched to a gene: 4. Per the germline V gene, CDR1 is MNHEY and CDR2 is SVGAGI. This CDR3 region has 13 residues. The CDR3 DNA reads TGTGCCAGCAGACAGGGGTCGGACACTGAAGCTTTCTTT. This encodes CASRQGSDTEAFF.

In this sample, this clone turned up a few times. The gene calls are TRBV4-3 and TRBJ2-1, with D perhaps TRBD1 (6 bases). The CDR3 is made up of 14 amino acids. V gave up 2 bases and J gave up 9 bases, with 14 bases separating them. Germline V gene data show CDR1 as LGHNA and CDR2 as YSLEER. The CDR3 protein is CASSQNNRAGEQFF. In DNA form, the CDR3 reads TGCGCCAGCAGCCAAAACAACAGGGCTGGTGAGCAGTTCTTC.

This chain uses TRBV19 with TRBJ1-1; D is perhaps TRBD1 (5 bases). CDR3 length: 14 amino acids. The V gene lost 6 bases and the J gene lost 1 base, with 12 bases spanning the gap. In germline, CDR1 is LNHDA, CDR2 SQIVND (reference sequence). The CDR3 region is CASRAGEGNTEAFF. In DNA, the CDR3 is TGTGCCAGTAGGGCGGGGGAGGGGAACACTGAAGCTTTCTTT.

The V and J genes are TRBV28 and TRBJ1-1; tentative D call: TRBD1 (5 bases). The germline V gene has CDR1 MDHEN and CDR2 SYDVKM. V lost 6 bases to trimming and J lost 4 bases, with 15 bases between them. The CDR3 extends over 14 amino acids. CDR3 coding DNA: TGTGCCAGCAGGGGGGGAGGCTGGGGCACTGAAGCTTTCTTT. This gives the protein CASRGGGWGTEAFF.

Only a few counts were recorded for this clone. This chain connects TRBV5-1 to TRBJ2-4, with TRBD1 matching over 7 bases. Germline lookup yields CDR1 SGHRS and CDR2 YFSETQ. Germline trimming cut 3 bases from V and 8 bases from J; bases unmatched to any gene: 8. The CDR3 is 14 amino acids. The CDR3 here is CASSSRTGKDIQYF. CDR3 nucleotide sequence: TGCGCCAGCAGCTCTAGGACAGGAAAGGACATTCAGTACTTC.

The table lists this clone with a count of one. The V and J genes are TRBV5-1 and TRBJ1-4; 8 positions agree with TRBD1. The trim removed 4 bases at V and 7 bases at J, leaving 15 bases unmatched. Germline CDR1 reads SGHRS; CDR2 reads YFSETQ. The CDR3 is 17 amino acids. The CDR3 sequence is CASSKDREISRSEKLFF. CDR3 DNA: TGCGCCAGCAGCAAGGACAGGGAGATAAGCCGTAGTGAAAAACTGTTTTTT.

The count of this clone is one. This sequence joins TRBV30 and TRBJ2-7; weak D call: TRBD1 (5 bases). The germline CDR1 and CDR2 sequences are GTSNPN and SVGIG (reference sequence). The V gene lost 2 bases and the J gene lost 3 bases, with 11 bases spanning the gap. The length of the CDR3 is 13 residues. The CDR3 sequence is CAWSMTAIYEQYF. The DNA of the CDR3 is TGTGCCTGGAGTATGACAGCCATCTACGAGCAGTACTTC.

The J gene is TRBJ2-5, the V gene TRBV7-2; D may be TRBD2 (5 bases). The J call may be in error: the DNA end matches TRBJ2-7 better. This CDR3 spans 13 amino acids. Germline V gene sequence: CDR1 SGHTA, CDR2 FQGNSA. CDR3 in amino acids: CASSSRETYEQYF. Here the CDR3 DNA reads TGTGCCAGCAGCTCCCGGGAAACCTACGAGCAGTACTTC.

The genes are TRBV28 and TRBJ2-1, with D possibly matching TRBD2 (6 bases). Trimming left V 5 bases short and J 6 bases short, with 11 bases between. Germline values: CDR1 MDHEN, CDR2 SYDVKM. The CDR3 totals 13 residues. CDR3 residues: CASSPSVSNEQFF. DNA of the CDR3: TGTGCCAGCAGTCCTAGCGTCAGCAATGAGCAGTTCTTC.

This chain connects TRBV25-1 to TRBJ2-1, with a tentative D call TRBD2 (7 bases). This CDR3 spans 15 amino acids. In germline, CDR1 is MGHDK, CDR2 SYGVNS. With 7 bases removed from V and 6 bases from J, the gap between germline ends came to 19 bases. Here the CDR3 DNA reads TGTGCCAGCATCAAGGAGGGGGGGCCGTGCAATGAGCAGTTCTTC. Translating gives CASIKEGGPCNEQFF.

The V call is TRBV6-5, the J call TRBJ1-2; a possible D gene is TRBD1 (5 bases). Germline loops: CDR1 MNHEY, CDR2 SVGAGI. The V end was cut by 2 bases, the J end by 5 bases, with 15 bases between. CDR3 length equals 15 residues. The CDR3 sequence is CASSYRGRVGYGYTF. CDR3 nucleotide sequence: TGTGCCAGCAGTTACAGGGGCCGCGTAGGGTATGGCTACACCTTC.

The rearrangement joins TRBV7-2 to TRBJ1-5; TRBD1 matches at 7 bases. Germline CDR1 is SGHTA and CDR2 is FQGNSA. The CDR3 is made up of 15 amino acids. The V gene end was trimmed by 6 bases and the J gene end by 5 bases; junction bases not matched to a gene: 10. The DNA of the CDR3 is TGTGCCAGCAGTTTTCGGACAGGCACAGATCAGCCCCAGCATTTT. Amino acid sequence: CASSFRTGTDQPQHF.

This clone was seen a few times. V gene TRBV5-6 combines with J gene TRBJ1-6, with a weak D call TRBD1 (5 bases). The CDR3 runs 15 residues. V dropped 2 bases and J dropped 8 bases, with 14 bases sitting between them. CDR1 SGHDT and CDR2 YYEEEE come from the germline V gene. CDR3 nucleotide sequence: TGTGCCAGCAGCTTCATAGGGGTTAGGGATTCACCCCTCCACTTT. It is translated as CASSFIGVRDSPLHF.

The rearrangement joins TRBV7-9 to TRBJ2-1, with 10 bases that match TRBD2. Germline-derived CDR1 and CDR2 are SEHNR and FQNEAQ (reference sequence). V lost 1 base and J lost 4; bases outside the gene matches: 13. The CDR3 length is 19 residues. The CDR3 DNA follows: TGTGCCAGCAGCTTAGGTACGCTAGCGGGGGCGTCGGGATACAATGAGCAGTTCTTC. Protein: CASSLGTLAGASGYNEQFF.

The J gene is TRBJ1-4, the V gene TRBV6-6, with TRBD1 as a possible D gene (5 bases). CDR3 length: 14 residues. Germline CDR1 is MNHNY and CDR2 is SVGAGI (reference sequence). V lost 5 bases to trimming and J lost 4 bases, with 11 bases between them. This CDR3 is CASSIQGFNEKLFF. In DNA, the CDR3 is TGTGCCAGCAGTATCCAGGGTTTTAATGAAAAACTGTTTTTT.

This clone occurred once. The rearrangement links TRBV28 to TRBJ1-2; the match to TRBD1 covers 8 bases. The germline V gene encodes CDR1 MDHEN and CDR2 SYDVKM. The CDR3 is 14 residues long. V was pared by 2 bases and J by 4 bases, with 3 bases of the junction left unmatched. This CDR3 is CASSLTGGVYGYTF. CDR3 bases: TGTGCCAGCAGTTTAACAGGGGGGGTCTATGGCTACACCTTC.

V and J are TRBV27 and TRBJ2-2; 7 bases are shared with TRBD1. Looked up from germline, CDR1 is MNHEY and CDR2 is SMNVEV (reference sequence). V dropped 2 bases and J dropped 4; count of bases not matched to a gene: 7. The CDR3 loop spans 16 amino acids. This chain's CDR3 is CASSLVYRGGTGELFF. The CDR3 DNA reads TGTGCCAGCAGTTTAGTATACAGGGGCGGCACCGGGGAGCTGTTTTTT.

The chain combines TRBV6-6 with TRBJ2-7; possibly TRBD2 for D (6 bases). V lost 6 bases to trimming and J lost 5 bases, with 20 bases between them. This CDR3 contains 15 residues. Germline values: CDR1 MNHNY, CDR2 SVGAGI (reference sequence). This CDR3 reads CASRPFVQGGDEQYF. DNA for the CDR3: TGTGCCAGCAGACCCTTCGTCCAGGGCGGGGACGAGCAGTACTTC.

The sample holds one count of this clone. The rearrangement joins TRBV2 to TRBJ1-1; perhaps TRBD1 as D (6 bases). There are 15 residues in the CDR3. Trimming shortened V by 4 bases and J by 2 bases, and 14 bases separated the two germline ends. Germline V gene sequence: CDR1 SNHLY, CDR2 FYNNEI. CDR3 bases: TGTGCCAGCAGTGGGGGGGGACATATAAACACTGAAGCTTTCTTT. Its protein product is CASSGGGHINTEAFF.

V usage is TRBV5-4 and J usage is TRBJ2-6; perhaps TRBD1 as D (6 bases). Germline CDR1 SGHNT, CDR2 YYREEE (reference sequence). Trimming removed 8 bases at V and 0 bases at J, with 15 bases between. This CDR3 spans 16 amino acids. CDR3 loop: CASSGTPSSGANVLTF. CDR3 sequence (DNA): TGTGCCAGTTCCGGGACACCTAGCTCTGGGGCCAACGTCCTGACTTTC.